Included here is one T cell receptor (beta chain) sequence, with context. Antigen: not known. With a J-beta primer mix and a sample-barcoded 5' primer, a second PCR ran about 6 to 11 cycles. Each cDNA molecule carried a tag from a template-switch adaptor that contained 12 random nucleotides. One entry per CDR3 protein, called by TCRdb with MiXCR from the 5' RACE reads. The sample lists about 700,000 distinct CDR3 sequences; approximately 29% were seen once. Per-sample PBMC isolation yielded at least 6.5 million cells. The data belong to a study of blood T cells in healthy people across ages. Whole-study findings and limits: Possibly, changes in expanded clonotypes were confounded because donor CMV status was unknown. The study regarded diversity estimates from one million T cells as underestimates.

The sequenced sample was blood. The clonotype originates from a woman aged 80 or older in good health.

The DNA of the CDR3 is TGTGCCAGCAGCCCAGGACAGGGAGAGAAGACCCAGTACTTC. This encodes CASSPGQGEKTQYF. The J gene is TRBJ2-5, the V gene TRBV7-3, with 8 bases aligning to TRBD1. The germline gives CDR1 SGHTA, CDR2 FQGTGA. Germline trimming cut 5 bases from V and 6 bases from J; bases unmatched to any gene: 8. CDR3 length equals 14 residues.